This T cell receptor beta chain was sequenced in a study of cytomegalovirus exposure and HLA in healthy donors. Overall study context: The same platform was used for the 120 validation repertoires and the roughly 670 first-cohort repertoires, a later analysis reported.

Germline V gene lookup returns CDR1 SGHRS and CDR2 YFSETQ. The CDR3 sequence is 14 residues long. Trimming stripped 0 bases from V and 5 bases from J, with 11 bases between. TCRdb keeps only in-frame clones here, not all; method: immunoSEQ multiplex PCR. The sample has some 210,000 clones; approximately 87% are singletons. The clonotype comes from a woman aged 18-29 years in good health and CMV-seronegative. The chain employs TRBV5-1 and TRBJ1-1, with a possible D match to TRBD1 (5 bases). Sequencing was done on a sample of PBMCs. In DNA, the CDR3 is TGCGCCAGCAGCTTGGAGGGGACGGTGACTGAAGCTTTCTTT. This codes for CASSLEGTVTEAFF. The full variable domain, its missing parts supplied by reference TRBV5-1 and TRBJ1-1, is KAGVTQTPRYLIKTRGQQVTLSCSPISGHRSVSWYQQTPGQGLQFLFEYFSETQRNKGNFPGRFSGRQFSNSRSEMNVSTLELGDSALYLCASSLEGTVTEAFFGQGTRLTVV.